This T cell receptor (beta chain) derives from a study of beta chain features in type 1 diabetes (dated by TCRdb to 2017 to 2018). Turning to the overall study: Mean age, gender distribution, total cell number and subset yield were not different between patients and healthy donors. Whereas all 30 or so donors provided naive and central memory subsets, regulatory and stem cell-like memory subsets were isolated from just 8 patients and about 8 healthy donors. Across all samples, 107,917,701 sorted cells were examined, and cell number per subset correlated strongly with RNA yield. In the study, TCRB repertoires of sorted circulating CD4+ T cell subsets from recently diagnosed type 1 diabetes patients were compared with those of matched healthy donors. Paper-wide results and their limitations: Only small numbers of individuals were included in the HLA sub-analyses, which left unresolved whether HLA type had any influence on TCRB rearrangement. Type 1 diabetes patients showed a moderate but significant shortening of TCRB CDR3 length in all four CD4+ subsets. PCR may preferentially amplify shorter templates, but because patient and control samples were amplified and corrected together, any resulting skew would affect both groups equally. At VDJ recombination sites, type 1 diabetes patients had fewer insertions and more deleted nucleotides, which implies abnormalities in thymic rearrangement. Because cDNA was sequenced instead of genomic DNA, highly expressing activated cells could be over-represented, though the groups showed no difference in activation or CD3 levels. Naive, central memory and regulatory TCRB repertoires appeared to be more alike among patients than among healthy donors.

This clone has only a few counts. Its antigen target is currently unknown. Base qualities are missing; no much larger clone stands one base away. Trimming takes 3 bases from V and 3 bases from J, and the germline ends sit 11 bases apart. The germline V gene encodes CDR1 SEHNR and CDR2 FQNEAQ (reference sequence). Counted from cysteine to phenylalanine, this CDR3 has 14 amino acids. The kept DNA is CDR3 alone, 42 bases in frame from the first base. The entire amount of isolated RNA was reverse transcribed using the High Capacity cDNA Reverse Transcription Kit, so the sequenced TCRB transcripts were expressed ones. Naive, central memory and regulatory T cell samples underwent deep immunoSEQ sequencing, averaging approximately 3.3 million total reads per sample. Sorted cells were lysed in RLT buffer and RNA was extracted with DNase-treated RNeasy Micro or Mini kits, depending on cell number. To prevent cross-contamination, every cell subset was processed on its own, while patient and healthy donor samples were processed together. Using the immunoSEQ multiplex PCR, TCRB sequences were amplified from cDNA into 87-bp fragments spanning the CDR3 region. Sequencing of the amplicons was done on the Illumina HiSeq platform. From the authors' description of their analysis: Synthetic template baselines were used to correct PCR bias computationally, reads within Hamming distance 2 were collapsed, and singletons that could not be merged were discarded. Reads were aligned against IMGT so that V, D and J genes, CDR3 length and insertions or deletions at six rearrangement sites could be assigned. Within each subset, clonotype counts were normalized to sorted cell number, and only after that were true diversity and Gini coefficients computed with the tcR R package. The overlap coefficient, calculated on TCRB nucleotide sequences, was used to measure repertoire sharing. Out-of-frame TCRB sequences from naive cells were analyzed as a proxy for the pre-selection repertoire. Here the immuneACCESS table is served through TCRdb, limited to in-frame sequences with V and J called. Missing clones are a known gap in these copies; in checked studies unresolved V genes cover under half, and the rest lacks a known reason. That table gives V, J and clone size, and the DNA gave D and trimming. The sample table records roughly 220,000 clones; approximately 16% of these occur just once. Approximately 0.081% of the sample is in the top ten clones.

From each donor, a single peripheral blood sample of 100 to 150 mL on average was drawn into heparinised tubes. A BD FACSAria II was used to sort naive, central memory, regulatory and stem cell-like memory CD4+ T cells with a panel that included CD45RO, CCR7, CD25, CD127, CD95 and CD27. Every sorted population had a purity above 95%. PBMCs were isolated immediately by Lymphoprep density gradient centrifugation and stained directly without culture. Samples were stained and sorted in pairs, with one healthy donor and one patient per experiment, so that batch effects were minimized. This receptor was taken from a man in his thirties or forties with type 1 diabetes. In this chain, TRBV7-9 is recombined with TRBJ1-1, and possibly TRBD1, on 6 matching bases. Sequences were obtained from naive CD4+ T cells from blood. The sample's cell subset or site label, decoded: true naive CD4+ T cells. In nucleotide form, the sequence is TGTGCCAGCAGCTTTGAGGACAGACACACTGAAGCTTTCTTT. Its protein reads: CASSFEDRHTEAFF.